The present entry profiles one TCR beta chain with its context. Source study methods: How many nucleated cells were present was estimated from reference gene primer amplification. The data were produced by immunoSEQ multiplex PCR, yet TCRdb's version contains in-frame clones alone and is incomplete. The V and J calls and clone size were taken over from that table, and D and trimming were inferred from the DNA. This sample carries about 370,000 clones, roughly nine tenths of them seen once, and the ten largest clones take approximately 3%. The Seattle patients, enrolled during active infection, were followed longitudinally. The sample originates from a study of blood T cell repertoires in COVID-19. For the study at large: Some COVID-19 samples were acute and others convalescent; all came from the United States, Italy and Spain.

The ends were cut back, 4 bases at V and 0 bases at J, with 11 bases in the middle. The CDR3 is made up of 15 amino acids. Looked up from germline, CDR1 is LGHNA and CDR2 is YNFKEQ. The source of this sequence is a woman in her thirties with COVID-19, enrolled during active disease. The V and J genes are TRBV4-2 and TRBJ2-3; the D gene is possibly TRBD2 (5 bases). The sequenced sample was peripheral blood. CDR3 sequence: CASSPARASTDTQYF. CDR3 coding DNA: TGTGCCAGCAGCCCGGCGAGGGCGAGCACAGATACGCAGTATTTT.